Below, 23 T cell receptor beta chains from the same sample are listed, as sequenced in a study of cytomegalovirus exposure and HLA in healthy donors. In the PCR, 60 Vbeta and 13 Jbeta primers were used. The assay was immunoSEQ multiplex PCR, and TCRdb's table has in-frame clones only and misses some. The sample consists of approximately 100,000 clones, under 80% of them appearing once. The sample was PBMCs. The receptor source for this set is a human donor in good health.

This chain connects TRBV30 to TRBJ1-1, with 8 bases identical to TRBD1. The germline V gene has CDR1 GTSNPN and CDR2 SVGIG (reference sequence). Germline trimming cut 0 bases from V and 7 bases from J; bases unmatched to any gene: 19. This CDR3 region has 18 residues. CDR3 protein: CAWSVWSWQGAAGVEAFF. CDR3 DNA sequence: TGTGCCTGGAGTGTATGGAGCTGGCAGGGGGCGGCCGGAGTTGAAGCTTTCTTT.

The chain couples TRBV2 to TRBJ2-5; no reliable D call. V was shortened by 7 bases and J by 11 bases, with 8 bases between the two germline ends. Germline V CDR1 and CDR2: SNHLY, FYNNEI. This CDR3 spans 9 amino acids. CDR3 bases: TGTGCCAGCATTTTATTGCAGTACTTC. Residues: CASILLQYF.

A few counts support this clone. This CDR3 reads CASRRADRGADGYTF. CDR3 bases: TGTGCCAGCAGAAGGGCCGACAGGGGGGCGGATGGCTACACCTTC. The V gene is TRBV2, the J gene TRBJ1-2; 9 nucleotides agree with TRBD1. The germline CDR1 and CDR2 sequences are SNHLY and FYNNEI. Unmatched junction bases numbered 11, after V lost 6 bases and J lost 6 bases. The CDR3 totals 15 residues.

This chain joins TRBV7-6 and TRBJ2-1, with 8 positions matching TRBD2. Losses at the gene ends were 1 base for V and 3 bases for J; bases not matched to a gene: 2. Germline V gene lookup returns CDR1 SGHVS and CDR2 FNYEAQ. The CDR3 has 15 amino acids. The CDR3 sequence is CASSLVAGFYNEQFF. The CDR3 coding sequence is TGTGCCAGCAGCTTAGTAGCGGGATTCTACAATGAGCAGTTCTTC. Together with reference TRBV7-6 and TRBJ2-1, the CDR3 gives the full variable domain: GAGVSQSPRYKVTKRGQDVALRCDPISGHVSLYWYRQALGQGPEFLTYFNYEAQQDKSGLPNDRFSAERPEGSISTLTIQRTEQRDSAMYRCASSLVAGFYNEQFFGPGTRLTVL.

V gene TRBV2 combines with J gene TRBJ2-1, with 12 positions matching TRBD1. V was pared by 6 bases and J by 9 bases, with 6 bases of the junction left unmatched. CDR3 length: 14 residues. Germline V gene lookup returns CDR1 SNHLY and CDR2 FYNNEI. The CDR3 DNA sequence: TGTGCCAGCAGGAGGGGACAGGGGGCGATTGAGCAGTTCTTC. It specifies CASRRGQGAIEQFF.

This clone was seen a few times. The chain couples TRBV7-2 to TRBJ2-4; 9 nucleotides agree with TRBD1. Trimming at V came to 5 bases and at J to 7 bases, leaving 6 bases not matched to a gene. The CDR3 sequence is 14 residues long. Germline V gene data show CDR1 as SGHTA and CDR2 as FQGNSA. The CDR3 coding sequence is TGTGCCAGCAGCCCGGGACAGGGTGCGAACATTCAGTACTTC. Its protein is CASSPGQGANIQYF. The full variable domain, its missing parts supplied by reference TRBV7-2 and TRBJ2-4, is GAGVSQSPSNKVTEKGKDVELRCDPISGHTALYWYRQSLGQGLEFLIYFQGNSAPDKSGLPSDRFSAERTGGSVSTLTIQRTQQEDSAVYLCASSPGQGANIQYFGAGTRLSVL.

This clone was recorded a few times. The CDR3 region is CASRGSNSPLHF. CDR3 DNA: TGTGCCAGCAGGGGCAGTAATTCACCCCTCCACTTT. V gene TRBV25-1 combines with J gene TRBJ1-6, with D hard to call. CDR1 MGHDK and CDR2 SYGVNS come from the germline V gene. V was clipped by 6 bases and J by 6 bases, with 6 bases between them. The CDR3 is 12 amino acids.

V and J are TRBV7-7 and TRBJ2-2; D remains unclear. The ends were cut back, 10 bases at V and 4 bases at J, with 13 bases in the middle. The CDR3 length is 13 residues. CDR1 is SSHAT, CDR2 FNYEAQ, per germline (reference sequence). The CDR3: CATRNRSTGELFF. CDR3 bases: TGTGCCACCCGGAATCGGAGCACCGGGGAGCTGTTTTTT. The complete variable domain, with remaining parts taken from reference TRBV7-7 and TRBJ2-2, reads GAGVSQSPRYKVTKRGQDVTLRCDPISSHATLYWYQQALGQGPEFLTYFNYEAQPDKSGLPSDRFSAERPEGSISTLTIQRTEQRDSAMYRCATRNRSTGELFFGEGSRLTVL.

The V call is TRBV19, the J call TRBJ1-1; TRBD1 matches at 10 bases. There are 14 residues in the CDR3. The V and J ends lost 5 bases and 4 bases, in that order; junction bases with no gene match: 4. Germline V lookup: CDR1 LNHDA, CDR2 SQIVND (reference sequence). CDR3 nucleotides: TGTGCCAGTAGTTTTGACAGGGGGCGCACTGAAGCTTTCTTT. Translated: CASSFDRGRTEAFF.

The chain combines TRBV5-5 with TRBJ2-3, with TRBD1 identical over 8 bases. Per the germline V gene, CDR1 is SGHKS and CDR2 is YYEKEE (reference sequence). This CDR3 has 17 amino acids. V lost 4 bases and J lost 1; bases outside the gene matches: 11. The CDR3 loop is CASSPFHRGQGTDTQYF. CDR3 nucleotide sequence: TGTGCCAGCAGCCCATTCCACCGGGGACAGGGCACAGATACGCAGTATTTT.

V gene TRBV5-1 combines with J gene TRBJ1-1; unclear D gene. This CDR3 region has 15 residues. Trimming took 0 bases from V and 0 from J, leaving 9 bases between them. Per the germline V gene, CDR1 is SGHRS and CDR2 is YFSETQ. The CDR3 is CASSLAGFMNTEAFF. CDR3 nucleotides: TGCGCCAGCAGCTTGGCGGGGTTCATGAACACTGAAGCTTTCTTT. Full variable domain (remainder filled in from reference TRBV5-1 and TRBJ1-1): KAGVTQTPRYLIKTRGQQVTLSCSPISGHRSVSWYQQTPGQGLQFLFEYFSETQRNKGNFPGRFSGRQFSNSRSEMNVSTLELGDSALYLCASSLAGFMNTEAFFGQGTRLTVV.

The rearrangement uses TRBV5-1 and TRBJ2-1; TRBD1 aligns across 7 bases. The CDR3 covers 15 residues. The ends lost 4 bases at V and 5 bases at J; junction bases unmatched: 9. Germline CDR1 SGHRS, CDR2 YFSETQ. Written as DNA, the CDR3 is TGCGCCAGCAGCCGCCGGACAGGAGAGAACAATGAGCAGTTCTTC. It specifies CASSRRTGENNEQFF.

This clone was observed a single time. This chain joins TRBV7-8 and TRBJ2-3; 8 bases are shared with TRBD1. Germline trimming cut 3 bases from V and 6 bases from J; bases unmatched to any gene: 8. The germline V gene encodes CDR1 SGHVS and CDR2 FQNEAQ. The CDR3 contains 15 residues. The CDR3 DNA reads TGTGCCAGCAGCTTTAGTTCGACAGGGGTGGATACGCAGTATTTT. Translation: CASSFSSTGVDTQYF.

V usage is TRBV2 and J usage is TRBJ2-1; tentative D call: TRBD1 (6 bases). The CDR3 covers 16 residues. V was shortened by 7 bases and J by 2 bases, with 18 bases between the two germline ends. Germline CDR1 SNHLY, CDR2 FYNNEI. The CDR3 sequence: CASTREGTLTYNEQFF. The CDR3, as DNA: TGTGCCAGCACCCGGGAAGGGACATTGACCTACAATGAGCAGTTCTTC.

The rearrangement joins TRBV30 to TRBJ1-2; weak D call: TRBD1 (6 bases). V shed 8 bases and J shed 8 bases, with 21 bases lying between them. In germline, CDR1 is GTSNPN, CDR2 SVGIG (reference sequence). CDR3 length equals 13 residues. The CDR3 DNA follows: TGTGCCCAGTTAGCGGGGGGCTGGGGAGGCTACACCTTC. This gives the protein CAQLAGGWGGYTF.

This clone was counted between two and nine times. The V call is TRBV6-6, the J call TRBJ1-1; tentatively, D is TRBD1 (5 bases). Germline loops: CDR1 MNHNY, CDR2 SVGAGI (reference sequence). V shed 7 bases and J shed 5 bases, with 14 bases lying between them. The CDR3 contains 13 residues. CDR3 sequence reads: CASTSNQGTEAFF. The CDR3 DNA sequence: TGTGCCAGCACCTCTAATCAGGGTACTGAAGCTTTCTTT.

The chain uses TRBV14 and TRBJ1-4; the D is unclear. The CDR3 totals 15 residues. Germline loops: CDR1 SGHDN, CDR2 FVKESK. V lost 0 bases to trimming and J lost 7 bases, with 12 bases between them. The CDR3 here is CASSQDSGPGEKLFF. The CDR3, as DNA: TGTGCCAGCAGCCAAGATTCCGGCCCGGGTGAAAAACTGTTTTTT. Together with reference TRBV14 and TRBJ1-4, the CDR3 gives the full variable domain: EAGVTQFPSHSVIEKGQTVTLRCDPISGHDNLYWYRRVMGKEIKFLLHFVKESKQDESGMPNNRFLAERTGGTYSTLKVQPAELEDSGVYFCASSQDSGPGEKLFFGSGTQLSVL.

The CDR3 DNA sequence: TGTGCCAGCAAGGGGCTTCAAAACTATGGCTACACCTTC. This sequence encodes CASKGLQNYGYTF. V gene TRBV27 combines with J gene TRBJ1-2; D might be TRBD1 (5 bases). This CDR3 is built from 13 residues. Germline CDR1 MNHEY, CDR2 SMNVEV (reference sequence). Trimming removed 7 bases from V and 2 bases from J, with 11 bases in between.

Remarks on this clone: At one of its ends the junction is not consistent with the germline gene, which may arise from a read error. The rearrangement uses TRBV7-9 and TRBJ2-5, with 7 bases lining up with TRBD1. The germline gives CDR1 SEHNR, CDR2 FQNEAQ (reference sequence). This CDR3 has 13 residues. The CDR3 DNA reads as TGTGCCAGCATCTTACAGGGGTCTGAGACCCAGTACTTC. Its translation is CASILQGSETQYF.

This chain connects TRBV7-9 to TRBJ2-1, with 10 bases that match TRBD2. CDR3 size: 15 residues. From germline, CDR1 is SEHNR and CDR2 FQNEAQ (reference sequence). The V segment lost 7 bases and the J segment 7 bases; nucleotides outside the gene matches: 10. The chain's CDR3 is CASTSLLAGLNEQFF. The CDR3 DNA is TGTGCCAGCACCTCCCTACTAGCGGGACTTAATGAGCAGTTCTTC.

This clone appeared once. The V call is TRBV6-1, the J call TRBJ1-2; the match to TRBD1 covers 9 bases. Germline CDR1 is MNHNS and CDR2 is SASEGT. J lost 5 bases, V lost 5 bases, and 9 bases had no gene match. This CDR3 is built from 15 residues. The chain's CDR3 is CASSQYRGPSYGYTF. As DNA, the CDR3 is TGTGCCAGCAGTCAATACAGGGGGCCCTCTTATGGCTACACCTTC.

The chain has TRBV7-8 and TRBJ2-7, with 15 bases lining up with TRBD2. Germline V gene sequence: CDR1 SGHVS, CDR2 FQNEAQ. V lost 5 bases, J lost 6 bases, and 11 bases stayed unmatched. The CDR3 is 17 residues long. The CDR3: CASSPGTSGGPNGEQYF. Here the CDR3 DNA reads TGTGCCAGCAGCCCTGGGACTAGCGGGGGGCCGAACGGCGAGCAGTACTTC.

DNA for the CDR3: TGTGCCAGCAGCTACGAGTCCTACGAGCAGTACTTC. Its translation: CASSYESYEQYF. This chain connects TRBV5-4 to TRBJ2-7; D unresolved. Germline CDR1 reads SGHNT; CDR2 reads YYREEE (reference sequence). The CDR3 consists of 12 residues. Trimming removed 3 bases from V and 1 base from J, with 5 bases in between.